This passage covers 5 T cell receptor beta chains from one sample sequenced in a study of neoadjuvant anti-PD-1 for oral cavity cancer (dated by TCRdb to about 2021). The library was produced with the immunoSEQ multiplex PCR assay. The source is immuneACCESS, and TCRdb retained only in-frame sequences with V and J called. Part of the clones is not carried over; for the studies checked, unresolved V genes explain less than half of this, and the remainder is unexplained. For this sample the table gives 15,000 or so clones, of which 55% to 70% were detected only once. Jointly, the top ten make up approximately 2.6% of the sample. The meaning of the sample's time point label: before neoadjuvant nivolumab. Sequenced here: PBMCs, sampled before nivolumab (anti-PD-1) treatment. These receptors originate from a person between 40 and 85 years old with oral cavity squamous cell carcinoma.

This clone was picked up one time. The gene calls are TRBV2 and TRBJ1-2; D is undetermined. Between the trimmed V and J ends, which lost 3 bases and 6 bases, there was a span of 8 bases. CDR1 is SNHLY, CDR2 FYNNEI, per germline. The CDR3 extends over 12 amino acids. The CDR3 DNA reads TGTGCCAGCAGTGAGACGGCGAATGGCTACACCTTC. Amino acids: CASSETANGYTF.

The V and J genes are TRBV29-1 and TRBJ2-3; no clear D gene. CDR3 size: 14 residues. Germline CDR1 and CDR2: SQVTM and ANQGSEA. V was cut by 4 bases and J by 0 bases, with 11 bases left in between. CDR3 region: CSVGVGTSTDTQYF. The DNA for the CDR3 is TGCAGCGTTGGTGTGGGCACAAGCACAGATACGCAGTATTTT.

The CDR3 protein is CASSIAPYLPAGGRGSYEQYF. Written as DNA, the CDR3 is TGTGCCAGTAGTATAGCCCCCTATCTTCCGGCGGGGGGCCGGGGCTCCTACGAGCAGTACTTC. The chain has TRBV19 and TRBJ2-7, with 8 bases aligning to TRBD2. The CDR3 has 21 residues. Germline CDR1 and CDR2: LNHDA and SQIVND (reference sequence). Germline trimming cut 1 base from V and 0 bases from J; bases unmatched to any gene: 20.

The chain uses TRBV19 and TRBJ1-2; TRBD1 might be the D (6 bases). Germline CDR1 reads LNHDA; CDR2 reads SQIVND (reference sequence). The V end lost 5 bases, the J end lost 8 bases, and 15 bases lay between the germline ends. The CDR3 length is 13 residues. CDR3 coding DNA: TGTGCCAGTAGTCGACAGGCATCAGGAGGCTACACCTTC. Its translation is CASSRQASGGYTF.

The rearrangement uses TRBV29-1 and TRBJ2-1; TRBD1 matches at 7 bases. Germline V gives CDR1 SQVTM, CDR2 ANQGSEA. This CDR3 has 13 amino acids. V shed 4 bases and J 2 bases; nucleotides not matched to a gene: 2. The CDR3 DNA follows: TGCAGCGTTGCCGGACAGGCCTACAATGAGCAGTTCTTC. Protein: CSVAGQAYNEQFF.